This paragraph covers one T cell receptor (beta chain) sequence. Its cognate antigen is unknown. The germline CDR1 and CDR2 sequences are LGHNA and YSLEER. Trimming at V came to 3 bases and at J to 1 base, leaving 0 bases not matched to a gene. The CDR3 spans 14 residues. Researchers grouped second doses given at about 4 or about 12 weeks into one pool. This table comes from immunoSEQ multiplex PCR, and its TCRdb copy is limited to in-frame clones, with some not included. The repertoire has about 140,000 clones, about 90% of them found once; the top ten carry approximately 4%. This entry comes from a study of T cell responses to AZD1222 COVID-19 vaccine. The study's findings and limits: Spike was spanned by vaccine-associated CD4 TCRs, which were dominant at 160-218 and 743-854. Females outnumbered males among donors, who were mostly white British; clonal diversity was possibly underestimated. Unmutated variant regions are reportedly the target of nearly half of TCRs that are spike-specific.

The TCR was taken from an adult who received the AZD1222 COVID-19 vaccine. This material consisted of peripheral blood, taken 28 days after the second AZD1222 dose. The chain links TRBV4-3 to TRBJ2-1; 7 positions agree with TRBD2. CDR3 residues: CASSQGGSYNEQFF. The DNA for the CDR3 is TGCGCCAGCAGCCAGGGGGGGTCCTACAATGAGCAGTTCTTC.